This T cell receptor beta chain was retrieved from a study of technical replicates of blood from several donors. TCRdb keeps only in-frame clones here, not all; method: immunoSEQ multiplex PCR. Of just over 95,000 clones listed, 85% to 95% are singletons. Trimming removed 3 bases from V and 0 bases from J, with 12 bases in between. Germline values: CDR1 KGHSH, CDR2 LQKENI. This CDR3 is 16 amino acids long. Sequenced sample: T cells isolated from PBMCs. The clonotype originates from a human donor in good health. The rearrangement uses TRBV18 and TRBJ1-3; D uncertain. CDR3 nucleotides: TGTGCCAGCTCACCTGAGGGCGCGCTCTCTGGAAACACCATATATTTT. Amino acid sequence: CASSPEGALSGNTIYF.